These 25 T cell receptor beta chains came from one sample sequenced in a study of T cell responses to AZD1222 COVID-19 vaccine (dated by TCRdb to about 2021). Library prep was done by the immunoSEQ multiplex PCR assay. Held by TCRdb, this immuneACCESS table contains in-frame sequences only and omits some clones. Under half of the omission traces to an unresolved V gene where checked; the cause of the rest is unknown. This sample is represented by over 55,000 clones; 60% to 85% of them were singletons. The top ten clones comprise around 3.5% of the sample. The sample's time point label, decoded: about 28 days (+/-7) after the second vaccine dose. Specimen: peripheral blood, collected 28 days after the second AZD1222 dose. The origin of the receptors is an adult who received the AZD1222 COVID-19 vaccine.

This clone was recorded once. The rearrangement joins TRBV11-2 to TRBJ2-2; unclear D gene. The V end was cut by 0 bases, the J end by 11 bases, with 13 bases between. The germline V gene encodes CDR1 SGHAT and CDR2 FQNNGV. This CDR3 has 14 residues. The CDR3 sequence is CASSLDLVTEELFF. CDR3 coding DNA: TGTGCCAGCAGCTTAGATCTAGTCACGGAAGAGCTGTTTTTT.

The chain links TRBV3-1 (or the pseudogene TRBV3-2) to TRBJ1-1; a weak D match, TRBD1 (6 bases). Germline V gene data show CDR1 as LGHDT and CDR2 as YNNKEL (reference sequence). Trimming removed 9 bases at V and 1 base at J, with 18 bases between. This CDR3 has 15 residues. The CDR3 DNA follows: TGTGCCAGTTCAACTGGGGGGGGCTGGAACACTGAAGCTTTCTTT. Amino acid sequence: CASSTGGGWNTEAFF.

This clone was counted only a few times. The chain is built from TRBV5-1 and TRBJ2-3; the match to TRBD2 covers 8 bases. CDR1 and CDR2 from the germline V gene are SGHRS and YFSETQ. CDR3 length: 14 residues. V shed 4 bases and J 6 bases; nucleotides not matched to a gene: 7. CDR3 protein: CASSTGGPVDTQYF. The CDR3 coding sequence is TGCGCCAGCAGCACGGGGGGGCCAGTGGATACGCAGTATTTT.

Worth noting for this clone: At one of its ends the junction is not consistent with the germline gene, which may arise from a read error. The chain carries TRBV2 and TRBJ2-2, with D maybe TRBD2 (5 bases). Germline lookup yields CDR1 SNHLY and CDR2 FYNNEI. CDR3 length: 13 amino acids. CDR3 amino acids: CASSTEITGKLFF. CDR3 coding DNA: TGTGCCAGCAGCACCGAGATAACCGGGAAGCTGTTTTTT.

This clone was recorded once. The chain employs TRBV30 and TRBJ1-1; tentatively, D is TRBD1 (5 bases). The CDR3 contains 14 residues. Germline V gene data show CDR1 as GTSNPN and CDR2 as SVGIG (reference sequence). Trimming pared 4 bases from V and 5 bases from J, leaving 17 bases between. CDR3 protein: CAWTIGAGRTEAFF. The CDR3 DNA sequence: TGTGCCTGGACAATAGGGGCGGGTCGGACTGAAGCTTTCTTT.

CDR3 protein: CASSETTGVGYYEQYF. The CDR3 coding sequence is TGTGCCAGCAGCGAAACCACAGGGGTCGGTTACTACGAGCAGTACTTC. The rearrangement joins TRBV11-2 to TRBJ2-7, with 7 bases that match TRBD1. This CDR3 contains 16 residues. Germline-derived CDR1 and CDR2 are SGHAT and FQNNGV. The ends lost 5 bases at V and 3 bases at J; junction bases unmatched: 13.

The chain combines TRBV5-1 with TRBJ1-6; D is undetermined. V lost 0 bases to trimming and J lost 7 bases, with 11 bases between them. Germline V CDR1 and CDR2: SGHRS, YFSETQ. The CDR3 runs 15 residues. The CDR3 DNA reads as TGCGCCAGCAGCTTGGGTCCAGAAAAAAATTCACCCCTCCACTTT. It codes for CASSLGPEKNSPLHF.

The chain joins TRBV11-3 to TRBJ2-7, with D tentatively TRBD2 (5 bases). V was trimmed by 3 bases and J by 2 bases, leaving 8 bases between them. Germline values: CDR1 SGHNT, CDR2 YENEEA. The CDR3 covers 13 residues. This chain's CDR3 is CASSFGMTYEQYF. The CDR3 DNA follows: TGTGCCAGCAGCTTCGGGATGACCTACGAGCAGTACTTC. The variable domain in full, completed from reference TRBV11-3 and TRBJ2-7, reads EAGVVQSPRYKIIEKKQPVAFWCNPISGHNTLYWYLQNLGQGPELLIRYENEEAVDDSQLPKDRFSAERLKGVDSTLKIQPAELGDSAVYLCASSFGMTYEQYFGPGTRLTVT.

The CDR3 region is CASSTSGTSGVSYNEQFF. The CDR3 DNA reads TGTGCCAGCAGCACCTCCGGGACTAGCGGGGTATCCTACAATGAGCAGTTCTTC. This chain uses TRBV5-4 with TRBJ2-1, with 13 bases matching TRBD2. The trim removed 4 bases at V and 1 base at J, leaving 8 bases unmatched. Looked up from germline, CDR1 is SGHNT and CDR2 is YYREEE (reference sequence). This CDR3 has 18 amino acids.

This clone appeared a single time. The V and J genes are TRBV19 and TRBJ1-2; tentatively, D is TRBD1 (5 bases). This CDR3 spans 13 amino acids. The V end lost 5 bases, the J end lost 2 bases, and 9 bases lay between the germline ends. Germline V CDR1 and CDR2: LNHDA, SQIVND (reference sequence). The CDR3 is CASSSDKNYGYTF. The DNA for the CDR3 is TGTGCCAGTAGTTCGGACAAAAACTATGGCTACACCTTC.

This clone appeared a few times. This chain links TRBV11-3 with TRBJ2-7, with 8 bases that match TRBD1. V was pared by 3 bases and J by 3 bases, with 1 base of the junction left unmatched. The germline V gene encodes CDR1 SGHNT and CDR2 YENEEA. The CDR3 length is 13 residues. CDR3 amino acids: CASSFGQGYEQYF. In DNA form, the CDR3 reads TGTGCCAGCAGCTTCGGACAGGGCTACGAGCAGTACTTC.

The V call is TRBV2, the J call TRBJ2-3, with D possibly matching TRBD1 (6 bases). The germline V gene encodes CDR1 SNHLY and CDR2 FYNNEI. V was pared by 6 bases and J by 4 bases, with 14 bases between. The CDR3 is 14 amino acids. CDR3 nucleotides: TGTGCCAGCAGGGGGGCAGGGTGGTCAGATACGCAGTATTTT. Translation: CASRGAGWSDTQYF.

The chain couples TRBV27 to TRBJ1-4; 7 positions agree with TRBD1. V shed 4 bases and J 4 bases; nucleotides not matched to a gene: 9. The CDR3 contains 16 residues. Germline values: CDR1 MNHEY, CDR2 SMNVEV (reference sequence). CDR3 in amino acids: CASSWIPGQSNEKLFF. CDR3 nucleotides: TGTGCCAGCAGTTGGATACCGGGACAGAGTAATGAAAAACTGTTTTTT.

This chain uses TRBV28 with TRBJ2-1; the D is unclear. V gave up 8 bases and J gave up 3 bases, with 14 bases separating them. CDR3 length: 14 residues. The V gene's germline CDR1 is MDHEN and CDR2 SYDVKM. The CDR3 sequence: CASVEAGNYNEQFF. In nucleotides, the CDR3 is TGTGCCAGCGTCGAGGCAGGTAACTACAATGAGCAGTTCTTC.

This chain links TRBV12-3 or TRBV12-4 with TRBJ1-1; no firm D call. CDR3 size: 11 residues. V was cut by 5 bases and J by 7 bases, with 8 bases left in between. The CDR3: CASSRGYEAFF. The CDR3 region has the DNA TGTGCCAGCAGTCGGGGTTATGAAGCTTTCTTT.

The V gene is TRBV15, the J gene TRBJ1-2; D perhaps matches TRBD1 (6 bases). The V and J ends lost 5 bases and 0 bases respectively, with 10 bases between them. Per germline, CDR1 LNHNV and CDR2 YYDKDF (reference sequence). The CDR3 consists of 14 residues. Written as DNA, the CDR3 is TGTGCCACCAGCCGGGACATAGCTAACTATGGCTACACCTTC. Protein: CATSRDIANYGYTF.

The chain recombines TRBV29-1 with TRBJ1-1; 8 nucleotides match TRBD1. CDR3 length: 14 residues. The V segment lost 5 bases and the J segment 0 bases; nucleotides outside the gene matches: 5. Germline values: CDR1 SQVTM, CDR2 ANQGSEA. The CDR3 region is CSVTWGQVNTEAFF. The CDR3, as DNA: TGCAGCGTTACTTGGGGACAGGTGAACACTGAAGCTTTCTTT.

The V and J genes are TRBV5-6 and TRBJ2-2; 12 positions match TRBD2. CDR3 length: 16 amino acids. Germline V gene lookup returns CDR1 SGHDT and CDR2 YYEEEE. V shed 4 bases, J shed 7 bases, and the junction held 8 bases outside the gene matches. Written as DNA, the CDR3 is TGTGCCAGCAGCGCCCTAGCGGGGGGGCTGGTCGGGGAGCTGTTTTTT. It specifies CASSALAGGLVGELFF.

The genes are TRBV19 and TRBJ1-4; possibly TRBD1 for D (5 bases). Per germline, CDR1 LNHDA and CDR2 SQIVND (reference sequence). V lost 5 bases and J 5 bases, leaving 15 bases between the germline ends. The CDR3 covers 15 residues. In DNA, the CDR3 is TGTGCCAGTAGTCTCCGGGGCGGGCACAATGAAAAACTGTTTTTT. It yields the protein CASSLRGGHNEKLFF.

V gene TRBV6-1 combines with J gene TRBJ1-1; D gene ambiguous. Germline V gene data show CDR1 as MNHNS and CDR2 as SASEGT. V was cut by 1 base and J by 4 bases, with 10 bases left in between. CDR3 length equals 14 residues. CDR3 amino acids: CASSEGGYFTEAFF. CDR3 nucleotide sequence: TGTGCCAGCAGTGAAGGAGGTTACTTCACTGAAGCTTTCTTT.

The J gene is TRBJ1-1, the V gene TRBV19; no definite D call. The ends were cut back, 7 bases at V and 1 base at J, with 10 bases in the middle. There are 13 residues in the CDR3. Germline V gives CDR1 LNHDA, CDR2 SQIVND (reference sequence). Written as DNA, the CDR3 is TGTGCCAGTACCCTACACCAGAACACTGAAGCTTTCTTT. This translates into CASTLHQNTEAFF.

The chain couples TRBV7-3 to TRBJ2-1; possibly TRBD2 for D (6 bases). The V end lost 1 base, the J end lost 7 bases, and 17 bases lay between the germline ends. CDR1 and CDR2 (germline): SGHTA, FQGTGA. The CDR3 contains 16 residues. The CDR3 DNA reads TGTGCCAGCAGCTTAAACGGGGGTTTTAATAATAATGAGCAGTTCTTC. Encoded protein: CASSLNGGFNNNEQFF.

Only a few counts were recorded for this clone. The chain combines TRBV27 with TRBJ2-7; no definite D call. Germline assignment: CDR1 MNHEY and CDR2 SMNVEV (reference sequence). CDR3 length equals 10 residues. The V end was cut by 6 bases, the J end by 4 bases, with 4 bases between. CDR3 amino acids: CASREYEQYF. The CDR3 nucleotides read TGTGCCAGCAGGGAATACGAGCAGTACTTC.

The genes are TRBV5-1 and TRBJ2-5; 7 nucleotides agree with TRBD1. This CDR3 spans 14 amino acids. Looked up from germline, CDR1 is SGHRS and CDR2 is YFSETQ. V gave up 4 bases and J gave up 1 base; unmatched junction bases: 4. CDR3 in DNA: TGCGCCAGCAGCGCCTGGGACAGCCAAGAGACCCAGTACTTC. Residues: CASSAWDSQETQYF.

The rearrangement uses TRBV7-8 and TRBJ1-4, with unresolved D. The CDR3 covers 15 residues. Trimming took 5 bases from V and 0 from J, leaving 10 bases between them. CDR1 is SGHVS and CDR2 is FQNEAQ in the germline V gene. For the CDR3, the DNA is TGTGCCAGCAGCCCACTGGTTGCAACTAATGAAAAACTGTTTTTT. This codes for CASSPLVATNEKLFF. The full variable domain, in which reference TRBV7-8 and TRBJ1-4 provide the parts outside the CDR3, is GAGVSQSPRYKVAKRGQDVALRCDPISGHVSLFWYQQALGQGPEFLTYFQNEAQLDKSGLPSDRFFAERPEGSVSTLKIQRTQQEDSAVYLCASSPLVATNEKLFFGSGTQLSVL.